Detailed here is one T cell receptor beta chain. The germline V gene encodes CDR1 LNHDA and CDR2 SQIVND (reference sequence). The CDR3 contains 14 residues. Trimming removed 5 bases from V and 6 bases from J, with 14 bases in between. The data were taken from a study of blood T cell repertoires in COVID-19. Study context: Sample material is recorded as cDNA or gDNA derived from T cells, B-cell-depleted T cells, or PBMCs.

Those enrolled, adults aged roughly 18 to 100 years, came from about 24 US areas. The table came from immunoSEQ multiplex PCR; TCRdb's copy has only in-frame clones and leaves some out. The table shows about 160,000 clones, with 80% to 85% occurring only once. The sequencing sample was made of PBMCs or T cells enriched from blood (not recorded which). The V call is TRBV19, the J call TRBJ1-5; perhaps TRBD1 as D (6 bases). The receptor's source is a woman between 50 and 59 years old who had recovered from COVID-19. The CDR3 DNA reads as TGTGCCAGTAGTGTAACAGGGCCCCGTCAGCCCCAGCATTTT. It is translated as CASSVTGPRQPQHF.